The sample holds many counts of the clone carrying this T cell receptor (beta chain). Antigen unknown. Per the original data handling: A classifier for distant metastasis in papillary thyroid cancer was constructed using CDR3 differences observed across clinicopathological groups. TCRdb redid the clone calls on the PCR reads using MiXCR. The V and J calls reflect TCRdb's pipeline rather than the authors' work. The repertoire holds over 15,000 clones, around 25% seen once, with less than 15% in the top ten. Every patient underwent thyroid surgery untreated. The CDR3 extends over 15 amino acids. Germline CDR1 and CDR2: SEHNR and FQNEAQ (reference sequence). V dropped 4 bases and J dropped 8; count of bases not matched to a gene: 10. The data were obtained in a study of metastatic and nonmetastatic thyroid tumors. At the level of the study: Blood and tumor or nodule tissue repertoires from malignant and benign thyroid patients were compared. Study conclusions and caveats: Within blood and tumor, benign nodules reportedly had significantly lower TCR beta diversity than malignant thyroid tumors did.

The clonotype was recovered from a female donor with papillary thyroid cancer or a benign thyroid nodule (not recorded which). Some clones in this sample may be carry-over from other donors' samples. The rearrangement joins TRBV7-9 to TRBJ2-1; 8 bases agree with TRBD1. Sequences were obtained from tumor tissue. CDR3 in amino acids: CASSSRDRLRDEQFF. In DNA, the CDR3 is TGTGCCAGCAGCTCCAGGGACAGGCTTAGGGATGAGCAGTTCTTC. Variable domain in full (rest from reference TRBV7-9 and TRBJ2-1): DTGVSQNPRHKITKRGQNVTFRCDPISEHNRLYWYRQTLGQGPEFLTYFQNEAQLEKSRLLSDRFSAERPKGSFSTLEIQRTEQGDSAMYLCASSSRDRLRDEQFFGPGTRLTVL.